Listed below are T cell receptor beta chains from one sample, sequenced in a study of vaccination and CD4 T cells after COVID-19. TCRdb passed the PCR reads through MiXCR, listing each CDR3 protein once. The table lists just over 14,000 distinct CDR3 sequences, more than 45% of them singletons, with about 12% in the top ten. No cognate antigen is known for these TCRs. Sequencing was performed on CD4+ T cells from blood, cultured in vitro. Source of these receptors: a human donor who had recovered from COVID-19. CDR3s include the opening cysteine and the closing phenylalanine or tryptophan. The D gene is left open where the match is weak. Size values are once, few and many counts, or a class for expanded clones, and some rows have none.

>TRBJ1-2|few|TRBV7-9|15|.
CASSLAYGGNYGYTF
TGTGCCAGCAGCTTAGCTTACGGGGGTAACTATGGCTACACCTTC
>TRBJ2-1|once|TRBV4-1|17|TRBD1
CASSKILRDRVNNEQFF
TGCGCCAGCAGCAAAATTCTCCGGGACAGGGTGAACAATGAGCAGTTCTTC
>TRBJ2-5|.|TRBV20-1|12|TRBD2
CSAAGGVKTQYF
TGCAGTGCTGCGGGAGGGGTGAAGACCCAGTACTTC
>TRBJ2-3|.|TRBV20-1|13|.
CSAFWGITDTQYF
TGCAGTGCGTTCTGGGGGATCACAGATACGCAGTATTTT
>TRBJ2-2|few|TRBV7-3|17|TRBD2
CASSFGLAGPNTGELFF
TGTGCCAGCAGCTTCGGACTAGCGGGTCCAAACACCGGGGAGCTGTTTTTT
>TRBJ2-3|.|TRBV27|15|.
CASSLFRRRPDTQYF
TGTGCCAGCAGTTTATTTAGGAGACGCCCAGATACGCAGTATTTT
>TRBJ2-7|.|TRBV6-5|15|TRBD2
CASSYRSSGTGEQYF
TGTGCCAGCAGTTACCGGTCTAGCGGGACTGGCGAGCAGTACTTC
>TRBJ2-3|.|TRBV18|15|TRBD1
CASLRTGGNTDTQYF
TGTGCCAGCCTTCGGACAGGGGGGAACACAGATACGCAGTATTTT
>TRBJ2-2|.|TRBV7-9|16|TRBD1
CASSLGDRVTTGELFF
TGTGCCAGCAGCTTAGGGGACAGGGTGACCACCGGGGAGCTGTTTTTT
>TRBJ2-7|.|TRBV14|20|TRBD2
CASSQDPTGTSWRPRVEQYF
TGTGCCAGCAGCCAAGACCCGACCGGGACTAGCTGGAGGCCTCGGGTGGAGCAGTACTTC
>TRBJ1-4|.|TRBV28|13|.
CASRTLVREKLFF
TGTGCCAGCAGAACATTAGTCAGGGAAAAACTGTTTTTT
>TRBJ1-1|.|TRBV7-9|13|.
CASSPVGWAGAFF
TGTGCCAGCAGCCCAGTTGGATGGGCGGGGGCTTTCTTT
>TRBJ2-1|.|TRBV6-1|15|TRBD2
CASRIAREHYNEQFF
TGTGCCAGCAGGATAGCGCGGGAGCACTACAATGAGCAGTTCTTC